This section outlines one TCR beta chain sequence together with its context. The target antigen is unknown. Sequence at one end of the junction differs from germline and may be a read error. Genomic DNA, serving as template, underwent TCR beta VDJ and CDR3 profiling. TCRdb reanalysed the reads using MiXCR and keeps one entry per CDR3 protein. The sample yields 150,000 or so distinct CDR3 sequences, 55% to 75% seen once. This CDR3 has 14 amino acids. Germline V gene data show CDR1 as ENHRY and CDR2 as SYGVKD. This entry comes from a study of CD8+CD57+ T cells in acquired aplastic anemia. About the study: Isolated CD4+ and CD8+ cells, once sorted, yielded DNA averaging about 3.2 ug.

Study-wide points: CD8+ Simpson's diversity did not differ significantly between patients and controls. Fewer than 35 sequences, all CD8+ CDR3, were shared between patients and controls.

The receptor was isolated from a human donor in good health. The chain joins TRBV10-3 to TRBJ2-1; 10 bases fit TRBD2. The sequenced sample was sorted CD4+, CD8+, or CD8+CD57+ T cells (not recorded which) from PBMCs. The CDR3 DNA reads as TGTGCCAGCAGTTCCCAAGCGGGGGGGCATGAGCAGTTCTTC. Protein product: CASSSQAGGHEQFF.